These 28 T cell receptor beta chains came from one sample sequenced in a study of spatial heterogeneity in lung cancer. The time point here: blood at routine non-recurrence follow-up after resection. Tumor, nontumor lung or frozen PBMC supplied whole RNA, sequenced without sorting. In TCRdb, the 5' RACE reads were re-called with MiXCR into one record per CDR3 protein. This sample has about 47,000 distinct CDR3 sequences, with about 7.4% found just once. Sequencing used PBMCs, obtained at follow-up. The receptors originated from a female donor with early-stage non-small cell lung cancer.

This clonotype came up a few times. The rearrangement links TRBV7-9 to TRBJ1-5; D is unclear. Germline V gene sequence: CDR1 SEHNR, CDR2 FQNEAQ (reference sequence). The CDR3 is 16 amino acids. V was pared by 5 bases and J by 6 bases, with 20 bases between. CDR3 protein: CASSPLGPTAGQPQHF. CDR3 bases: TGTGCCAGCAGCCCCTTAGGGCCAACAGCTGGTCAGCCCCAGCATTTT.

This clonotype has a count of ten or more. This chain uses TRBV29-1 with TRBJ2-5; D is ambiguous. Trimming pared 2 bases from V and 2 bases from J, leaving 6 bases between. The CDR3 is 12 amino acids. Germline CDR1 SQVTM, CDR2 ANQGSEA. The CDR3 loop reads CSVEQRQETQYF. The CDR3 DNA follows: TGCAGCGTTGAACAGCGACAAGAGACCCAGTACTTC.

This clonotype was picked up many times. The chain joins TRBV12-5 to TRBJ2-6; D is unresolved. Trimming pared 3 bases from V and 0 bases from J, leaving 12 bases between. The CDR3 spans 17 residues. Germline V gene sequence: CDR1 LGHNT, CDR2 FRNRAP. Here the CDR3 DNA reads TGTGCTAGTGGTTTAGGATTAAGGAACTCTGGGGCCAACGTCCTGACTTTC. It specifies CASGLGLRNSGANVLTF.

This clonotype was observed many times. The chain is built from TRBV9 and TRBJ2-7; no clear D. V lost 3 bases to trimming and J lost 2 bases, with 12 bases between them. The CDR3 is made up of 14 amino acids. From germline, CDR1 is SGDLS and CDR2 YYNGEE. CDR3 sequence reads: CASSADGPTYEQYF. CDR3 in DNA: TGTGCCAGCAGCGCAGACGGACCCACCTACGAGCAGTACTTC.

The chain combines TRBV20-1 with TRBJ1-1, with no clear D. Between the trimmed V and J ends, which lost 5 bases and 3 bases, there was a span of 13 bases. The germline gives CDR1 DFQATT, CDR2 SNEGSKA (reference sequence). The CDR3 length is 13 residues. The DNA of the CDR3 is TGCAGTGCTCAGCTGCGGTTGCACACTGAAGCTTTCTTT. Translation: CSAQLRLHTEAFF.

This clonotype was counted ten times or more. The J gene is TRBJ2-1, the V gene TRBV10-1; 7 bases fit TRBD2. Germline values: CDR1 WNHNN, CDR2 SYGVQD (reference sequence). Trimming cost V 0 bases and J 6 bases; bases outside gene matches: 5. The CDR3 is made up of 15 amino acids. The CDR3 sequence: CASSESTAGRNEQFF. The CDR3 DNA reads TGCGCCAGCAGTGAGTCGACAGCGGGGCGCAATGAGCAGTTCTTC.

The chain employs TRBV9 and TRBJ1-3, with D unresolved. Trimming stripped 0 bases from V and 9 bases from J, with 19 bases between. Germline loops: CDR1 SGDLS, CDR2 YYNGEE. There are 16 residues in the CDR3. CDR3 nucleotide sequence: TGTGCCAGCAGCGTAGCTACAGTCCCCGAAGGAGGCACCATATATTTT. Translating gives CASSVATVPEGGTIYF.

The table lists this clonotype with many counts. This chain links TRBV7-2 with TRBJ1-1, with D hard to call. This CDR3 contains 16 residues. Deletions cut 5 bases from V and 0 bases from J, with 16 bases between. CDR1 SGHTA and CDR2 FQGNSA come from the germline V gene. The CDR3 is CASSIDSVSMNTEAFF. In DNA, the CDR3 is TGTGCCAGCAGCATAGACTCGGTCAGTATGAACACTGAAGCTTTCTTT. Full variable domain (remainder filled in from reference TRBV7-2 and TRBJ1-1): GAGVSQSPSNKVTEKGKDVELRCDPISGHTALYWYRQSLGQGLEFLIYFQGNSAPDKSGLPSDRFSAERTGGSVSTLTIQRTQQEDSAVYLCASSIDSVSMNTEAFFGQGTRLTVV.

V gene TRBV5-1 combines with J gene TRBJ2-1, with unresolved D. V was trimmed by 3 bases and J by 0 bases, leaving 10 bases between them. Looked up from germline, CDR1 is SGHRS and CDR2 is YFSETQ. CDR3 length equals 15 residues. Here the CDR3 reads CASSYTKSSYNEQFF. Here the CDR3 DNA reads TGCGCCAGCAGCTACACGAAGAGCTCCTACAATGAGCAGTTCTTC.

The table lists this clonotype with many counts. The chain combines TRBV12-3 or TRBV12-4 with TRBJ2-7; 7 positions agree with TRBD1. Trimming took 2 bases from V and 4 from J; bases not matched to a gene: 14. This CDR3 comprises 17 residues. CDR3 loop: CASSLKRRQGRPYEQYF. The CDR3 DNA follows: TGTGCCAGCAGTTTAAAGCGTAGACAGGGACGCCCTTACGAGCAGTACTTC.

This clonotype was observed at least ten times. The J gene is TRBJ2-7, the V gene TRBV5-5; TRBD1 agrees at 7 bases. CDR1 and CDR2 (germline): SGHKS, YYEKEE (reference sequence). There are 15 residues in the CDR3. V dropped 4 bases and J dropped 1; count of bases not matched to a gene: 8. DNA of the CDR3: TGTGCCAGCAGCGCCTGGACAGGACCTTCCTACGAGCAGTACTTC. Amino acid sequence: CASSAWTGPSYEQYF.

As for this clonotype: With a much larger clone just one base away, this may be a read error. This sequence joins TRBV13 and TRBJ1-1; D ambiguous. CDR1 is PRHDT, CDR2 FYEKMQ, per germline (reference sequence). The CDR3 loop spans 13 amino acids. CDR3 sequence: CASSLGLNTEALF. Here the CDR3 DNA reads TGTGCCAGCAGCTTAGGACTGAACACTGAAGCTCTCTTT. Full variable domain (rest looked up from reference TRBV13 and TRBJ1-1): AAGVIQSPRHLIKEKRETATLKCYPIPRHDTVYWYQQGPGQDPQFLISFYEKMQSDKGSIPDRFSAQQFSDYHSELNMSSLELGDSALYFCASSLGLNTEALFGQGTRLTVV.

V usage is TRBV2 and J usage is TRBJ1-3, with D tentatively TRBD1 (6 bases). V shed 2 bases and J shed 0 bases, with 20 bases lying between them. The CDR3 spans 19 residues. The V gene's germline CDR1 is SNHLY and CDR2 FYNNEI. This chain's CDR3 is CASSEYPHKQTGSGNTIYF. CDR3 nucleotide sequence: TGTGCCAGCAGTGAATACCCCCACAAACAGACAGGCTCTGGAAACACCATATATTTT.

The table lists this clonotype with a few counts. The CDR3 sequence is CASSSGTGVSHEQYF. The DNA of the CDR3 is TGTGCCAGCAGCTCTGGGACAGGGGTTTCCCACGAGCAGTACTTC. This chain uses TRBV9 with TRBJ2-7, with 10 nucleotides matching TRBD1. With 4 bases clipped from V and 5 bases from J, the junction kept 9 bases outside the gene matches. CDR1 SGDLS and CDR2 YYNGEE come from the germline V gene. The CDR3 totals 15 residues.

In its sample, this clonotype was seen many times. The V and J genes are TRBV27 and TRBJ2-7; a possible D gene is TRBD1 (6 bases). Germline CDR1 is MNHEY and CDR2 is SMNVEV (reference sequence). V was trimmed by 2 bases and J by 0 bases, leaving 11 bases between them. The CDR3 spans 15 residues. The CDR3 sequence is CASSLKTGGSYEQYF. CDR3 in DNA: TGTGCCAGCAGTTTAAAGACAGGCGGCTCCTACGAGCAGTACTTC.

The chain is built from TRBV7-9 and TRBJ2-1; D may be TRBD1 or TRBD2 (5 bases each). The V gene lost 1 base and the J gene lost 7 bases, with 14 bases spanning the gap. The CDR3 extends over 15 amino acids. Germline V lookup: CDR1 SEHNR, CDR2 FQNEAQ (reference sequence). The CDR3 DNA reads as TGTGCCAGCAGCTTAGTTGGACGGGGCCCAAATGAGCAGTTCTTC. Amino acid sequence: CASSLVGRGPNEQFF.

The V gene is TRBV27, the J gene TRBJ1-1; D remains unclear. Trimming shortened V by 4 bases and J by 8 bases, and 8 bases separated the two germline ends. CDR3 size: 11 residues. Looked up from germline, CDR1 is MNHEY and CDR2 is SMNVEV (reference sequence). The CDR3 is CASSSGLEAFF. CDR3 coding DNA: TGTGCCAGCAGTTCTGGATTAGAAGCTTTCTTT.

This clonotype was counted at least ten times. The V gene is TRBV28, the J gene TRBJ1-5; 9 bases align to TRBD1. This CDR3 region has 15 residues. Trimming removed 5 bases from V and 6 bases from J; junction bases left unmatched: 8. Germline loops: CDR1 MDHEN, CDR2 SYDVKM. The CDR3 loop is CASSGEGQGIQPQHF. CDR3 coding DNA: TGTGCCAGCAGTGGGGAGGGACAGGGCATTCAGCCCCAGCATTTT.

In this sample, this clonotype turned up many times. V is TRBV3-1 and J is TRBJ1-6, with TRBD1 matching 7 bases. Losses at the gene ends were 3 bases for V and 7 bases for J; bases not matched to a gene: 9. Germline V lookup: CDR1 LGHDT, CDR2 YNNKEL (reference sequence). CDR3 size: 16 residues. The CDR3 DNA follows: TGTGCCAGCAGCCAGTTGAACAGGGGCGCCAATTCACCCCTCCACTTT. This translates into CASSQLNRGANSPLHF.

The chain links TRBV20-1 to TRBJ1-6, with D perhaps matching TRBD1 (5 bases). The CDR3 is 13 residues long. Germline V lookup: CDR1 DFQATT, CDR2 SNEGSKA (reference sequence). V was trimmed by 2 bases and J by 6 bases, leaving 8 bases between them. CDR3: CSARQGGNSPLHF. DNA for the CDR3: TGCAGTGCTAGACAGGGCGGTAATTCACCCCTCCACTTT.

This clonotype has ten or more counts. The rearrangement links TRBV7-2 to TRBJ2-3, with D hard to call. CDR1 is SGHTA, CDR2 FQGNSA, per germline. V gave up 1 base and J gave up 2 bases, with 4 bases separating them. The CDR3 is 13 residues long. CDR3 nucleotides: TGTGCCAGCAGCTTAGACCACACAGATACGCAGTATTTT. Translation gives CASSLDHTDTQYF.

The chain carries TRBV18 and TRBJ1-6, with a tentative D call TRBD1 (5 bases). V dropped 3 bases and J dropped 5 bases, with 11 bases sitting between them. CDR3 length: 15 residues. Looked up from germline, CDR1 is KGHSH and CDR2 is LQKENI. The CDR3 loop is CASSPGGNHNSPLHF. The CDR3 DNA reads TGTGCCAGCTCACCGGGGGGAAATCATAATTCACCCCTCCACTTT.

This clonotype has more than one count but fewer than ten. The chain carries TRBV12-3 or TRBV12-4 and TRBJ1-1; possibly TRBD1 for D (6 bases). V was trimmed by 5 bases and J by 12 bases, leaving 19 bases between them. The CDR3 length is 13 residues. The CDR3 spells CASSVGEPQGTFF. The CDR3 nucleotides are TGTGCCAGCAGTGTAGGGGAACCCCAGGGGACTTTCTTT.

The rearrangement uses TRBV20-1 and TRBJ1-2; 10 nucleotides match TRBD1. The CDR3 is made up of 12 amino acids. Germline CDR1 and CDR2: DFQATT and SNEGSKA (reference sequence). V lost 4 bases and J lost 5; bases outside the gene matches: 1. CDR3 protein: CSAKDRGYGYTF. As DNA, the CDR3 is TGCAGTGCTAAGGACAGGGGGTATGGCTACACCTTC.

This clonotype was seen ten or more times. V and J are TRBV5-1 and TRBJ1-1, with D possibly being TRBD1 (6 bases). Trimming stripped 5 bases from V and 5 bases from J, with 16 bases between. The germline CDR1 and CDR2 sequences are SGHRS and YFSETQ. The CDR3 covers 14 residues. The CDR3 region is CASRIGQRKTEAFF. CDR3 sequence (DNA): TGCGCCAGCAGGATCGGACAGCGTAAAACTGAAGCTTTCTTT.

This clonotype was observed a handful of times. The rearrangement links TRBV20-1 to TRBJ1-4, with D maybe TRBD1 (5 bases). The CDR3 consists of 14 residues. Trimming pared 1 base from V and 8 bases from J, leaving 14 bases between. The germline V gene encodes CDR1 DFQATT and CDR2 SNEGSKA (reference sequence). CDR3 nucleotides: TGCAGTGCTAGAGGACATGGGGCCAAAGAAAAACTGTTTTTT. Amino acids: CSARGHGAKEKLFF.

This clonotype was seen a few times. The DNA of the CDR3 is TGTGCCAGCAGCGAACCGGGTCCGCAAGAGACCCAGTACTTC. Its protein is CASSEPGPQETQYF. This rearrangement joins TRBV7-2 to TRBJ2-5, with unresolved D. The V end was cut by 5 bases, the J end by 2 bases, with 12 bases between. There are 14 residues in the CDR3. CDR1 is SGHTA, CDR2 FQGNSA, per germline.

This clonotype was counted only a few times. This chain's CDR3 is CSALLFRGAGNTIYF. The DNA for the CDR3 is TGCAGTGCTTTACTCTTCAGGGGGGCAGGAAACACCATATATTTT. This chain links TRBV20-1 with TRBJ1-3; TRBD1 matches 7 bases. The CDR3 is made up of 15 amino acids. With V trimmed by 5 bases and J by 4 bases, 11 bases remained unmatched. CDR1 and CDR2 (germline): DFQATT, SNEGSKA (reference sequence).